A single sample gave rise to the 12 T cell receptor beta chains below, sequenced in a study of tumor-infiltrating lymphocytes in primary liver carcinoma. The researchers produced TCR beta cDNA from around 0.5 ug total RNA with a constant-region primer. Libraries covering TCR beta were generated through three nested multiplex PCR rounds (using a slightly modified ARM-PCR). A C-beta reverse primer and TRBV1-TRBV30 forward primers served in each of the first two PCR rounds, at ten to eleven cycles apiece. TCRdb reprocessed the multiplex PCR reads via MiXCR and lists one record per CDR3 protein. The top ten hold 12% of the sample, which has some 100,000 distinct CDR3 sequences, around 71% seen once. Co-extracting RNA and DNA was done with 20-30 mg of unsorted bulk tissue as input. The sample taken for sequencing was liver tumor tissue from sampling region 2. Subset described: tumor region T2, inferior pole. The receptors were sampled from a woman between 55 and 75 years old with primary liver carcinoma and hepatitis B virus infection.

This clonotype was observed a few times. The CDR3 does not close with the conserved phenylalanine or tryptophan, likely indicating a read error. The chain recombines TRBV11-3 with TRBJ2-7; TRBD2 matches at 7 bases. The CDR3 loop spans 14 amino acids. Per germline, CDR1 SGHNT and CDR2 YENEEA. The CDR3 DNA follows: TGTACCAGCAGCTTAAGCGTGCGGGAGCACGAGCAGTACCTC. This encodes CTSSLSVREHEQYL.

This clonotype occurred many times. J is TRBJ2-1 and V is TRBV12-3 or TRBV12-4; D is undetermined. The CDR3 is 11 amino acids. The V end lost 5 bases, the J end lost 5 bases, and 4 bases lay between the germline ends. The CDR3 is CASSRNNEQFF. The CDR3 nucleotides are TGTGCCAGCAGTCGCAACAATGAGCAGTTCTTC.

A note on this clonotype: Likely a read error: the CDR3 ends without its conserved phenylalanine or tryptophan. In DNA, the CDR3 is TGTGCCAGCAGGCGCATGGGAGTTACCCAAGAGACCCAGTACCTC. Translated, it gives CASRRMGVTQETQYL. The rearrangement uses TRBV12-3 or TRBV12-4 and TRBJ2-5, with D possibly being TRBD2 (5 bases). The CDR3 runs 15 residues. Trimming removed 6 bases at V and 1 base at J, with 15 bases between.

To note about this clonotype: No conserved phenylalanine or tryptophan ends this CDR3, so it is likely a read error. The chain couples TRBV7-3 to TRBJ2-1, with 7 bases fitting TRBD2. The CDR3 spans 15 residues. Germline lookup yields CDR1 SGHTA and CDR2 FQGTGA. After removal of 4 bases from V and 7 bases from J, the junction contained 10 bases not matched to a gene. This chain's CDR3 is CASSSTPTSRNEQFS. The CDR3 DNA is TGTGCCAGCAGCTCAACGCCGACTAGCCGAAATGAGCAGTTCTCC.

By share, this clonotype counts as large. This chain joins TRBV11-2 and TRBJ2-3; TRBD2 is a possible D gene (5 bases). The CDR3 is 17 amino acids. The germline V and J ends were trimmed by 1 base and 0 bases, with 14 bases remaining between them. Germline V gives CDR1 SGHAT, CDR2 FQNNGV. The CDR3 sequence: CASSLAMGRRSTDTQYF. CDR3 nucleotides: TGTGCCAGCAGCTTAGCAATGGGGAGAAGGAGCACAGATACGCAGTATTTT.

Worth noting for this clonotype: A read error may explain this, as a much larger clone is one base away. The chain has TRBV10-2 and TRBJ2-7; 8 bases fit TRBD2. Per the germline V gene, CDR1 is WSHSY and CDR2 is SAAADI. V lost 8 bases, J lost 2 bases, and 8 bases stayed unmatched. CDR3 length: 14 residues. In DNA form, the CDR3 reads TGCGCCAGCTGCAGACTAGCGTCCGCCTACGAGCAGTACTTC. Its protein is CASCRLASAYEQYF.

The V and J genes are TRBV11-3 and TRBJ2-5, with D tentatively TRBD2 (6 bases). CDR3 size: 15 residues. V was pared by 7 bases and J by 11 bases, with 26 bases between. Germline V gene sequence: CDR1 SGHNT, CDR2 YENEEA. Here the CDR3 DNA reads TGTGCCAGCAACCCCAGGACTACCCGAGACGGAACACAGTACTTC. It translates to CASNPRTTRDGTQYF.

This clonotype was found many times. The chain links TRBV19 to TRBJ2-7, with TRBD2 as a possible D gene (6 bases). The V end was cut by 5 bases, the J end by 2 bases, with 16 bases between. Germline V gene lookup returns CDR1 LNHDA and CDR2 SQIVND (reference sequence). This CDR3 region has 15 residues. This chain's CDR3 is CASSYVWDSPYEQYF. The CDR3 DNA is TGTGCCAGTAGTTATGTCTGGGACTCCCCCTACGAGCAGTACTTC. The full variable domain, with the rest looked up from reference TRBV19 and TRBJ2-7, is DGGITQSPKYLFRKEGQNVTLSCEQNLNHDAMYWYRQDPGQGLRLIYYSQIVNDFQKGDIAEGYSVSREKKESFPLTVTSAQKNPTAFYLCASSYVWDSPYEQYFGPGTRLTVT.

Regarding this clonotype: This may come from a read error, since a much larger clone is one base off. The V gene is TRBV28, the J gene TRBJ1-5; the match to TRBD1 covers 7 bases. This CDR3 is 16 amino acids long. The germline CDR1 and CDR2 sequences are MDHEN and SYDVKM. The CDR3 bases are TGTGCCACCCAAACCTACAGGGGAGGGAGCAATCAGCTCCAGCATTTT. It codes for CATQTYRGGSNQLQHF.

A word on this clonotype: The junction differs from germline at one of its ends, possibly a read error. The gene calls are TRBV12-3 or TRBV12-4 and TRBJ2-1, with D possibly being TRBD1 (6 bases). The CDR3 extends over 15 amino acids. CDR3 sequence reads: CDSRRQGSSYNEQFF. DNA of the CDR3: TGTGACAGCAGACGCCAGGGGAGCTCCTACAATGAGCAGTTCTTC.

This clonotype was detected only once. This sequence joins TRBV20-1 and TRBJ2-2; 13 nucleotides align to TRBD2. Per the germline V gene, CDR1 is DFQATT and CDR2 is SNEGSKA (reference sequence). This CDR3 comprises 14 residues. After removal of 6 bases from V and 6 bases from J, the junction contained 4 bases not matched to a gene. This CDR3 is CSAPTSGRSGELFF. CDR3 sequence (DNA): TGCAGTGCCCCGACTAGCGGGAGGTCCGGGGAGCTGTTTTTT.

Notes on this clonotype: A junction end diverges from the germline sequence, so it may reflect a read error. The rearrangement joins TRBV11-2 to TRBJ2-5, with TRBD1 matching over 9 bases. From germline, CDR1 is SGHAT and CDR2 FQNNGV. The CDR3 is made up of 15 amino acids. The CDR3 protein is CTSSTGQGTRETQYF. In DNA form, the CDR3 reads TGTACCAGCAGCACGGGACAGGGAACGAGAGAGACCCAATACTTT.